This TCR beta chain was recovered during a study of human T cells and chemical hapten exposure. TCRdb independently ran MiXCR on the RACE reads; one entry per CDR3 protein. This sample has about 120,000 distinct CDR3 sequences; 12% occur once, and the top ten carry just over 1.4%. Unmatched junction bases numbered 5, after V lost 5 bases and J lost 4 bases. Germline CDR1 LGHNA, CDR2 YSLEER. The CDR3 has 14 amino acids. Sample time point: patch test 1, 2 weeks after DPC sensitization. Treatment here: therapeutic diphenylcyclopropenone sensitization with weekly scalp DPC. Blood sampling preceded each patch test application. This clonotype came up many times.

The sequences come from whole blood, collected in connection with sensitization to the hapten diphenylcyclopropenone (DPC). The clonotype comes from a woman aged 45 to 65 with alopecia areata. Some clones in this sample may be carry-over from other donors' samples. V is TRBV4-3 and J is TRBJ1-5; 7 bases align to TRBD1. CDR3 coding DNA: TGCGCCAGCAGCTCGGGACAGTCAAATCAGCCCCAGCATTTT. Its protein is CASSSGQSNQPQHF.